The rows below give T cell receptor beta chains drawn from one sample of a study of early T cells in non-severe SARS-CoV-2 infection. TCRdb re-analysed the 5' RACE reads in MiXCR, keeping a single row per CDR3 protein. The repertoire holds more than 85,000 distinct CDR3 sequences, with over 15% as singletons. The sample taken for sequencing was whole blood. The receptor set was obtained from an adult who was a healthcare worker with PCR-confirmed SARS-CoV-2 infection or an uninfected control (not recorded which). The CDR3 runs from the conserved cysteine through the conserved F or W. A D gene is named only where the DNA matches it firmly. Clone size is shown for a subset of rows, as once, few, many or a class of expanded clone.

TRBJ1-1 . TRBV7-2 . CASSLIRNTEAFF TGTGCCAGCAGCTTAATCAGGAACACTGAAGCTTTCTTT
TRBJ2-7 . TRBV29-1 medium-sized CSVEGDDYEQYF TGCAGCGTTGAAGGTGACGACTACGAGCAGTACTTC
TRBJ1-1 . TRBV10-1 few CASSGSKSGGYGTEAFF TGCGCCAGCAGTGGATCGAAATCGGGGGGTTACGGCACTGAAGCTTTCTTT
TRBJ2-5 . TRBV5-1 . CASSEGSLLQETQYF TGCGCCAGCAGCGAAGGCAGTCTCCTCCAAGAGACCCAGTACTTC
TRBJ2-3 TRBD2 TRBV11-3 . CASSSGLAGERDTQYF TGTGCCAGCAGCTCCGGACTAGCGGGGGAGAGGGATACGCAGTATTTT
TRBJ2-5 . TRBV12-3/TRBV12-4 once CASSPSLIGVQETQYF TGTGCCAGCAGCCCAAGCCTAATCGGGGTCCAAGAGACCCAGTACTTC
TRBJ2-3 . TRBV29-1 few CSVVRGSHTDTQYF TGCAGCGTTGTGAGGGGGAGTCACACAGATACGCAGTATTTT
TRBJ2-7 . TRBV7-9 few CASSLVGNGARVDEQYF TGTGCCAGCAGCTTAGTTGGCAACGGGGCCCGAGTGGATGAGCAGTACTTC
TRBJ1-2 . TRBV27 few CASSLGVEYGYTF TGTGCCAGCAGTTTAGGGGTAGAATATGGCTACACCTTC
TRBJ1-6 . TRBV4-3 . CASSQEGANSPLHF TGCGCCAGCAGCCAAGAAGGGGCGAATTCACCCCTCCACTTT
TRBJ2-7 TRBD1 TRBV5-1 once CASSPGQAQGDEQYF TGCGCCAGCAGCCCGGGACAGGCCCAAGGCGACGAGCAGTACTTC
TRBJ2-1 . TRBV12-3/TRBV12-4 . CASSLAGGGRYEQFF TGTGCCAGCAGTTTAGCAGGTGGTGGGAGGTATGAGCAGTTCTTC
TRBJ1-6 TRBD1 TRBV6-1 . CASRSTGGVSPLHF TGTGCCAGCAGGTCGACAGGGGGGGTTTCACCCCTCCACTTT
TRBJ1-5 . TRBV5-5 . CASSPVSARGQPQHF TGTGCCAGCAGCCCAGTGTCGGCCCGGGGTCAGCCCCAGCATTTT
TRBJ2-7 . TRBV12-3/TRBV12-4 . CASTPRGGYEQYF TGTGCCAGCACCCCCCGGGGTGGCTACGAGCAGTACTTC
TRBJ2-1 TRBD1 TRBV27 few CASSPRQGANYNEQFF TGTGCCAGCAGTCCCCGACAGGGCGCAAACTACAATGAGCAGTTCTTC
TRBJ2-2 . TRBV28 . CASVPDRLENGELFF TGTGCCAGCGTCCCCGACAGGTTGGAGAACGGGGAGCTGTTTTTT
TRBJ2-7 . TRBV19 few CASSNVVGYEQYF TGTGCCAGTAGTAATGTTGTCGGCTACGAGCAGTACTTC
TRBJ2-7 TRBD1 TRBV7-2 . CASSLPTGQVNYEQYF TGTGCCAGCAGCTTACCGACGGGACAGGTTAACTACGAGCAGTACTTC